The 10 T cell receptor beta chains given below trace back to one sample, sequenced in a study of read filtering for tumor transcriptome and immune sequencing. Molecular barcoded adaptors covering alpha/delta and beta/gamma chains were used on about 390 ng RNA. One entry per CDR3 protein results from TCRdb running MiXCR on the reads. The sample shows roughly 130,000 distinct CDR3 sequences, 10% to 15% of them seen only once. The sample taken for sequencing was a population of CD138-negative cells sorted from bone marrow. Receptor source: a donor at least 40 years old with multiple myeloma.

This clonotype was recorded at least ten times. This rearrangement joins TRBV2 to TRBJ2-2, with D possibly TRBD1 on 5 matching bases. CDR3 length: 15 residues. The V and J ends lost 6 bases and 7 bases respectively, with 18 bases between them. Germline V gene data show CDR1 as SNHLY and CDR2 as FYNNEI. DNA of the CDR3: TGTGCCAGCAGGCCCAGTTCGGGCAGGGACGGGGAGCTGTTTTTT. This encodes CASRPSSGRDGELFF.

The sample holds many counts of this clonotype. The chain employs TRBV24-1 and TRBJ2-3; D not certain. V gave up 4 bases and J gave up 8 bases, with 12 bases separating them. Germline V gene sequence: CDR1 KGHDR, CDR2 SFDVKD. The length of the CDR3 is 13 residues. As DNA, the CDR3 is TGTGCCACCAGTGACTCCAAGCGTGGTACGCAGTATTTT. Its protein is CATSDSKRGTQYF.

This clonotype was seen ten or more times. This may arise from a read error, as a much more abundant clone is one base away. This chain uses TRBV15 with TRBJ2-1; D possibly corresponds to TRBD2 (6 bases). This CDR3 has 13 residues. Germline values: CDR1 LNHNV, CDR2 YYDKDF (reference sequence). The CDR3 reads CAAGDFTYNVQFF. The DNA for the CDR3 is TGTGCCGCCGGGGACTTTACCTACAATGTGCAGTTCTTC.

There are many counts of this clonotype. The CDR3 sequence: CSAATGTSGGPGGSETQYF. The CDR3 DNA reads TGCAGTGCTGCCACCGGGACTAGCGGGGGGCCCGGGGGATCGGAGACCCAGTACTTC. The chain has TRBV20-1 and TRBJ2-5, with 15 bases matching TRBD2. This CDR3 comprises 19 residues. The germline gives CDR1 DFQATT, CDR2 SNEGSKA (reference sequence). Losses at the gene ends were 5 bases for V and 5 bases for J; bases not matched to a gene: 18.

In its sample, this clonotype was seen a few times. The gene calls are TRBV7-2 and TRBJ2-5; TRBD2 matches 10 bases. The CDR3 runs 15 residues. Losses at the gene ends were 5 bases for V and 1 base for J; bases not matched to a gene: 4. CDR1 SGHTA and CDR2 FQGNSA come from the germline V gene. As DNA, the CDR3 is TGTGCCAGCAGCAAACGGACTAGCGGCCAAGAGACCCAGTACTTC. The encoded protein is CASSKRTSGQETQYF.

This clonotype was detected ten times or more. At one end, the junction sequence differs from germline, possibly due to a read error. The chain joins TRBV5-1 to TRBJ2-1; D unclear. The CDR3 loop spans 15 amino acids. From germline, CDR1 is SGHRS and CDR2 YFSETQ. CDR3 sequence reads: CASSLAVASYNEQSF. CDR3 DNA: TGCGCCAGCAGCTTGGCCGTGGCGTCCTACAATGAGCAGTCCTTC.

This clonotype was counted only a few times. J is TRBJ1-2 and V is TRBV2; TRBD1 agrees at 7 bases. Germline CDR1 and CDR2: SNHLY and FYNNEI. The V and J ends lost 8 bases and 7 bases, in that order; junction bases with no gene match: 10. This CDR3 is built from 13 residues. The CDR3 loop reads CASLEGAPRGYTF. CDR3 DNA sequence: TGTGCCAGCCTGGAGGGGGCGCCGCGTGGCTACACCTTC.

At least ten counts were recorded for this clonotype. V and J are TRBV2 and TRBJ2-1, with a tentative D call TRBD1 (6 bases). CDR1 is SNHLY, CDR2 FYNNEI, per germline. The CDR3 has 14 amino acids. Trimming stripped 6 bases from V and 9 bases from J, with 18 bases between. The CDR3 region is CASRATGHMGEQFF. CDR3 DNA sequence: TGTGCCAGCAGAGCGACGGGACACATGGGTGAGCAGTTCTTC.

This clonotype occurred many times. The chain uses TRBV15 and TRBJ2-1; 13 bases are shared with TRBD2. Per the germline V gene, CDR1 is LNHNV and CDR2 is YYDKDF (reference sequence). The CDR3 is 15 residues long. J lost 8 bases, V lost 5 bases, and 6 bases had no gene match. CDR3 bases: TGTGCCACCAGCCCGCGGACTAGCGGGAGTTATGAGCAGTTCTTC. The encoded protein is CATSPRTSGSYEQFF.

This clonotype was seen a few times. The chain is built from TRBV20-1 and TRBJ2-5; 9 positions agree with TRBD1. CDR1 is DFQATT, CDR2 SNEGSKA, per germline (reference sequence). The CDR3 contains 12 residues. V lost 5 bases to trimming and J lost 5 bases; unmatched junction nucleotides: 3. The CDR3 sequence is CSAWDRVETQYF. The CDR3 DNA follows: TGCAGTGCTTGGGACAGGGTTGAGACCCAGTACTTC.